What follows are 7 T cell receptor beta chains derived from one specimen sequenced in a study of naive CD8 T cells in extremely preterm neonates. Overall study results and limits: Preterm infants showed shorter CDR3s, fewer N additions and less trimming than older groups.

These receptors lack a known antigen. Preterm samples came from extremely preterm deliveries at about 22-29 weeks. Generated by immunoSEQ multiplex PCR, the TCRdb table keeps only in-frame clones and is missing some. Of about 960 clones listed, 95% to 98% are singletons. The material sequenced was naive CD8+ T cells from cord blood. The receptors stem from a girl who was born preterm.

The CDR3 spells CASSLDGQPQHF. The CDR3 coding sequence is TGTGCCAGCAGCTTAGACGGGCAGCCCCAGCATTTT. J is TRBJ1-5 and V is TRBV7-9; D is uncertain. Trimming shortened V by 1 base and J by 7 bases, and 5 bases separated the two germline ends. The V gene's germline CDR1 is SEHNR and CDR2 FQNEAQ (reference sequence). The CDR3 loop spans 12 amino acids.

The chain combines TRBV7-2 with TRBJ2-1, with TRBD2 matching over 8 bases. The germline V gene encodes CDR1 SGHTA and CDR2 FQGNSA. With V trimmed by 2 bases and J by 6 bases, 0 bases remained unmatched. The CDR3 has 13 amino acids. CDR3 amino acids: CASSLLAGNEQFF. The CDR3 DNA sequence: TGTGCCAGCAGCTTACTAGCGGGCAATGAGCAGTTCTTC.

The chain carries TRBV27 and TRBJ1-6; D is unclear. The CDR3 is made up of 15 amino acids. V lost 4 bases, J lost 0 bases, and 7 bases lay in between. Germline V CDR1 and CDR2: MNHEY, SMNVEV (reference sequence). CDR3 sequence: CASSSKSSYNSPLHF. The CDR3 bases are TGTGCCAGCAGTTCCAAAAGCTCCTATAATTCACCCCTCCACTTT.

This sequence joins TRBV7-3 and TRBJ2-3, with a possible D match to TRBD1 (6 bases). The CDR3 covers 13 residues. Germline lookup yields CDR1 SGHTA and CDR2 FQGTGA. The ends were cut back, 2 bases at V and 4 bases at J, with 7 bases in the middle. As DNA, the CDR3 is TGTGCCAGCAGCTTACAGGGGCCAGATACGCAGTATTTT. This encodes CASSLQGPDTQYF.

The chain has TRBV7-9 and TRBJ1-1; TRBD1 might be the D (5 bases). V lost 1 base and J lost 6, with 9 bases in between. The CDR3 consists of 13 residues. From germline, CDR1 is SEHNR and CDR2 FQNEAQ (reference sequence). The CDR3: CASSLGREAEAFF. CDR3 sequence (DNA): TGTGCCAGCAGCTTAGGCAGGGAGGCTGAAGCTTTCTTT.

The V call is TRBV6-1, the J call TRBJ1-2, with D tentatively TRBD1 (5 bases). Trimming removed 0 bases at V and 8 bases at J, with 10 bases between. Germline CDR1 reads MNHNS; CDR2 reads SASEGT. The CDR3 runs to 13 residues. This CDR3 reads CASSEAPREGYTF. CDR3 bases: TGTGCCAGCAGTGAAGCGCCCAGGGAGGGCTACACCTTC.

This sequence joins TRBV30 and TRBJ1-6; no definite D call. V was cut by 1 base and J by 9 bases, with 4 bases left in between. The CDR3 contains 11 residues. Per the germline V gene, CDR1 is GTSNPN and CDR2 is SVGIG (reference sequence). The CDR3 sequence is CAWSGGSPLHF. The DNA for the CDR3 is TGTGCCTGGAGTGGAGGTTCACCCCTCCACTTT.